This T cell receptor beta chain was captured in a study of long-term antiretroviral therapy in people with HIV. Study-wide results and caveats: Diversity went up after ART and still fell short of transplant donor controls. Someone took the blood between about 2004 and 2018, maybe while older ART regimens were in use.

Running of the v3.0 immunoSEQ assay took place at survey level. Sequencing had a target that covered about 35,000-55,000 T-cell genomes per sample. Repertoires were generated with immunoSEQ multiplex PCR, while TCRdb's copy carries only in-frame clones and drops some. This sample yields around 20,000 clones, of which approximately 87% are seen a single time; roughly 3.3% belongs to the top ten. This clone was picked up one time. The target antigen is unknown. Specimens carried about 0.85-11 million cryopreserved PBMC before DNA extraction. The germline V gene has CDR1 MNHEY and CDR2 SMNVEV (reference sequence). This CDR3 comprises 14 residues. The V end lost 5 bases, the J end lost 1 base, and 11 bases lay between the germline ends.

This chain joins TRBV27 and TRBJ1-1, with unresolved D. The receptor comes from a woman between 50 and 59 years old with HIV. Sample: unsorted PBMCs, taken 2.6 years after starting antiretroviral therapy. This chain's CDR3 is CASSGFSRNTEAFF. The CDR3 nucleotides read TGTGCCAGCAGTGGATTCAGTCGGAACACTGAAGCTTTCTTT.